This TCR beta chain comes out of a study of neurological immune-mediated disorders. This clonotype was found many times. The antigen is undetermined. Trimming removed 5 bases at V and 3 bases at J, with 14 bases between. In germline, CDR1 is MDHEN, CDR2 SYDVKM. The CDR3 consists of 15 residues. TCRdb reprocessed the 5' RACE reads via MiXCR and lists one record per CDR3 protein. There are 50,000 or so distinct CDR3 sequences in the sample; approximately 3.1% occur only once, and 7.1% lies in the top ten. General study findings and limits: The absence of shared CDR3 amino acid sequences among expanded clones across subjects suggests private repertoires in all groups. Phylogenetically, 18 of 34 multiple sclerosis patients' repertoires fell into one related-CDR3 cluster, a possible signature.

The sequencing sample was made of PBMCs. The source is a woman in her sixties with multiple sclerosis. The chain uses TRBV28 and TRBJ1-5, with D uncertain. This chain's CDR3 is CASSPAPGYNQPQHF. The CDR3 region has the DNA TGTGCCAGCAGTCCCGCTCCAGGTTACAATCAGCCCCAGCATTTT.